This TCR beta chain was retrieved from a study of cytomegalovirus exposure and HLA in healthy donors. Overall study results and limits: Accurate predictions that matched the HLA-A and HLA-B alleles of most subjects were reportedly made from TCR beta sequences. Association of a missense DCLRE1C variant with TCR beta V- and J-gene trimming was reported in a later analysis.

A remark on this clone: Its antigen is as yet unknown.

V lost 4 bases, J lost 2 bases, and 4 bases stayed unmatched. CDR3 size: 14 residues. Germline CDR1 and CDR2: SGHTA and FQGNSA. Both 60 Vbeta primers and 13 Jbeta primers went into the PCR. Method: immunoSEQ multiplex PCR; TCRdb's copy keeps in-frame clones and lacks some. The record lists some 46,000 clones, of which the ten most abundant hold under 2%. This clonotype originated in a woman under 40 in good health and CMV-seronegative. The genes are TRBV7-2 and TRBJ2-7; 8 bases fit TRBD2. Sample: PBMCs. The CDR3 sequence: CASSSAGGTYEQYF. The CDR3 bases are TGTGCCAGCAGCTCGGCGGGAGGCACCTACGAGCAGTACTTC.